This section outlines one TCR beta chain sequence together with its context. Its antigen target is currently unknown. No much larger clone is present one base from it, and per-base qualities are unavailable. The data were obtained in a study of vaccination effects on CD4 cells after COVID-19 (dated 2022 in TCRdb). About the study as a whole: Participants received two doses of either the BNT162b2 or the mRNA-1273 mRNA SARS-CoV-2 vaccine. SARS-CoV-2 spike-specific CD4+ TCR repertoires from before and after mRNA vaccination were compared in COVID-19 convalescent patients and in infection-naive vaccine recipients. A total of nine to ten COVID-19 convalescent patients and a few SARS-CoV-2-naive healthy vaccine recipients were included in the full study. In the study, cultures from other donors were sequenced using the Oncomine TCR Beta short-read assay on an Illumina iSeq 100.

Paper-wide results and their limitations: In healthy vaccine recipients, vaccine-induced clones were almost all SARS-CoV-2 mono-reactive, with only 1 of 255 cross-reactive with common cold coronaviruses. Limitations of the study were the small number of convalescent patients and the absence of early post-infection timepoints. Clones induced by infection and clones induced by vaccination both contracted markedly at late timepoints after vaccination, which fits with T cell responses waning over time.

The ViraFEST assay stimulated PBMC with viral peptide pools and then used TCR sequencing to identify antigen-specific CD4+ T cell clonotypes by expansion. After approximately eleven days of culture, CD4+ T cells were isolated with the EasySep CD4+ T cell isolation kit. Negative nucleocapsid antibody results before and after vaccination confirmed that the healthy vaccine recipients had no prior SARS-CoV-2 infection. Approximately 2 million PBMC per well were cultured in IMDM with about 5.4% human AB serum, about 9.4 IU/ml IL-2 and gentamicin, plus 10 ug/ml peptides. Half of the culture medium was replaced with fresh IL-2-containing medium on days 3 and 7. Each peptide stimulation condition was cultured in triplicate wells unless otherwise noted. Using Ficoll-Paque Plus gradient centrifugation, PBMC were separated from whole blood and then either used fresh or cryopreserved at -140C. The overlapping peptide pools covered the spike proteins of SARS-CoV-2 as well as those of the common cold coronaviruses HCoV-NL63, HCoV-OC43 and HCoV-229E. The QIAamp micro DNA kit was used to extract genomic DNA from the cultured CD4+ T cells.

Preparation of the library involved the immunoSEQ multiplex PCR assay. DNA from the cultured, isolated CD4+ T cells was subjected to TCR beta CDR3 sequencing. The authors' pipeline ran thus. Non-productive TCR sequences were removed and reads were trimmed to the CDR3 region, keeping CDR3s of at least 7 amino acids. The MANAFEST web app was used to pick out antigen-specific clonotypes by comparing their expansion in peptide wells with that in reference cultures. To count as positive, a clone had to show expansion at FDR<0.05 compared with the reference and with all other wells, an odds ratio above 5, and a frequency above 0.1% in two replicate wells. A clonotype was defined as cross-reactive if the clonotype was significantly expanded both in SARS-CoV-2 spike wells and in at least one common cold coronavirus spike condition. CDR3 similarity was assessed by Levenshtein distance using the stringdist R package, and unrooted trees were constructed with ape in R 3.6.1. TCRdb provides this immuneACCESS table in a form limited to in-frame rearrangements. Some clones are lacking; in checked studies, under half of them reflect an unresolved V gene, and why the rest are absent is not known. V and J calls plus clone size are reproduced from that table; the DNA served to infer D and trimming. The sample table lists about 43,000 clones, around 78% of them with a count of one. The top ten clonotypes cover approximately 11% of the sample.

The germline V gene gives CDR1 as SGHRS and CDR2 as YFSETQ. Relative to germline, V is 4 bases shorter and J is 0 bases shorter, with 13 bases between their ends. From cysteine to phenylalanine, the CDR3 is 15 amino acids long. This entry keeps only the CDR3 DNA: 45 bases, framed from base 1. This chain joins TRBV5-1 to TRBJ2-5, and the D gene may be TRBD2, 6 bases matching. The source is a human donor who received a COVID-19 vaccine. Sequenced here: CD4+ T cells from PBMCs cultured with SARS-CoV-2 spike peptides, sampled before COVID-19 vaccination. This sample's cell subset or site label indicates: SARS-CoV-2 spike overlapping peptide pool stimulation. The CDR3: CASSPQTGDQETQYF. The nucleotide sequence reads as follows: TGCGCCAGCAGCCCACAGACGGGAGACCAAGAGACCCAGTACTTC.